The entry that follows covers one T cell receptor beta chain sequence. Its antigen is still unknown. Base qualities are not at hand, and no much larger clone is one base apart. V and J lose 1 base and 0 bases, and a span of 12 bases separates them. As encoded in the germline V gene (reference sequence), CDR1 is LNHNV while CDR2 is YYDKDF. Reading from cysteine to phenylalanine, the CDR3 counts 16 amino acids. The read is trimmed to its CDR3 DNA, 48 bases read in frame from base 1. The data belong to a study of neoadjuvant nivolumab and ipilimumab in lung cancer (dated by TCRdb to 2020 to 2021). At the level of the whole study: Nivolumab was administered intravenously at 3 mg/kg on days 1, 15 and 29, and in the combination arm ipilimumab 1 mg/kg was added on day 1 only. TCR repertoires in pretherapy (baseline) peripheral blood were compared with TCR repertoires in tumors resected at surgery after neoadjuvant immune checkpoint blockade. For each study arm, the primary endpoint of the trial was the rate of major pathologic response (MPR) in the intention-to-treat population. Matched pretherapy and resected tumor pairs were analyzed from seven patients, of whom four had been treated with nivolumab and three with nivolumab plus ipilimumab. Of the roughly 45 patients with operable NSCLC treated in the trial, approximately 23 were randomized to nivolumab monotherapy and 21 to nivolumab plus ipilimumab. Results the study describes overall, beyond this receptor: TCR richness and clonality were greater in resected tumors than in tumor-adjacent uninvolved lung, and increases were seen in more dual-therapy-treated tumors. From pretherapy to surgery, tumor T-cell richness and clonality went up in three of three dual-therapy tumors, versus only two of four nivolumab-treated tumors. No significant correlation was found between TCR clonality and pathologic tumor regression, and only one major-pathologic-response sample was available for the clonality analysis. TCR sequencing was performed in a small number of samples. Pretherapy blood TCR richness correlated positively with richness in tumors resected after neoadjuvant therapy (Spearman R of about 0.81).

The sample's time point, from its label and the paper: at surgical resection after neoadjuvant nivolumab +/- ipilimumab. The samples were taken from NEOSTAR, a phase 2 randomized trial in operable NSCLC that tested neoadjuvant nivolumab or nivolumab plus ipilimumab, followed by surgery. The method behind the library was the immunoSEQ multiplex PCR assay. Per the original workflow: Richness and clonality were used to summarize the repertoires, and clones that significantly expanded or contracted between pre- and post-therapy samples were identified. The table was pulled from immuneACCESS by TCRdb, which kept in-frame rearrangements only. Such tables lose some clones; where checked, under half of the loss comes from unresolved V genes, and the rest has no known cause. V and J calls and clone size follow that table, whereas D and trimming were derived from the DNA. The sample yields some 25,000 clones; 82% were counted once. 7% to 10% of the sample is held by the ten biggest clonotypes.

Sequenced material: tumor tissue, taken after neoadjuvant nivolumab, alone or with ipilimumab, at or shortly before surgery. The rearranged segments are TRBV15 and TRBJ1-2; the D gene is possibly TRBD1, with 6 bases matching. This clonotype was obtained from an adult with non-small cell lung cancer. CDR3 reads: CATSRVGALANYGYTF. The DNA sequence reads TGTGCCACCAGCAGAGTGGGGGCCCTAGCTAACTATGGCTACACCTTC.